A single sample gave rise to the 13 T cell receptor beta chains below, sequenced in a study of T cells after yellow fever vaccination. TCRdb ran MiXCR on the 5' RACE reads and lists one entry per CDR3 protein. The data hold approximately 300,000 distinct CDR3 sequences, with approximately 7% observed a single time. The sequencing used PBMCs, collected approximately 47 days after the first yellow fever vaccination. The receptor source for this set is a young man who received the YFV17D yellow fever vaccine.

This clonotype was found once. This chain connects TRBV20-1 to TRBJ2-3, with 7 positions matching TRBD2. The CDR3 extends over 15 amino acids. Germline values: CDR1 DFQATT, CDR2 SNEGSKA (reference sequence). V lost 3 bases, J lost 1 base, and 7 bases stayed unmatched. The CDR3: CSARGGSARTDTQYF. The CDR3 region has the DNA TGCAGTGCTAGGGGGGGGTCTGCTCGCACAGATACGCAGTATTTT.

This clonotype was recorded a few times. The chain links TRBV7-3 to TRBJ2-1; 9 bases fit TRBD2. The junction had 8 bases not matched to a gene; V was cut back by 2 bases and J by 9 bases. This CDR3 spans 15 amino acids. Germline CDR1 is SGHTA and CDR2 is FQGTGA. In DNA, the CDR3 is TGTGCCAGCAGCTTAGTAGCGGGGGAGTTCGGTGAGCAGTTCTTC. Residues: CASSLVAGEFGEQFF. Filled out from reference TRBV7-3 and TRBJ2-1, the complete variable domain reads GAGVSQTPSNKVTEKGKYVELRCDPISGHTALYWYRQSLGQGPEFLIYFQGTGAADDSGLPNDRFFAVRPEGSVSTLKIQRTERGDSAVYLCASSLVAGEFGEQFFGPGTRLTVL.

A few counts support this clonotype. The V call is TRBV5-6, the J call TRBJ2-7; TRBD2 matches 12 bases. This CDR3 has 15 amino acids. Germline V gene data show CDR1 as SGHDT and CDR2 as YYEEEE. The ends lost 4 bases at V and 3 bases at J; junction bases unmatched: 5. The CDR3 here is CASSPGLAGFYEQYV. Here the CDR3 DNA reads TGTGCCAGCAGCCCTGGACTAGCGGGGTTCTACGAGCAGTACGTC.

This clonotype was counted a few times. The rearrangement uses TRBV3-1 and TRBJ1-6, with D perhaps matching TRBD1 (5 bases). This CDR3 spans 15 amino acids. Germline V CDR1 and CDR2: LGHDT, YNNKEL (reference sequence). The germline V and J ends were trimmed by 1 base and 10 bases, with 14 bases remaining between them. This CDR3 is CASSQGAGTKSPLHF. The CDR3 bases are TGTGCCAGCAGCCAAGGGGCCGGGACTAAGTCACCCCTCCACTTT.

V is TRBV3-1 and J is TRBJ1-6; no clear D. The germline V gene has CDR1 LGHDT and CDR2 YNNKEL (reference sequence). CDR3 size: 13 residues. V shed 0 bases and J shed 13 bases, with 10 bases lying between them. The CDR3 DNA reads TGTGCCAGCAGCCAAGACGGGGTTTTGCCCCTCCACTTT. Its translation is CASSQDGVLPLHF.

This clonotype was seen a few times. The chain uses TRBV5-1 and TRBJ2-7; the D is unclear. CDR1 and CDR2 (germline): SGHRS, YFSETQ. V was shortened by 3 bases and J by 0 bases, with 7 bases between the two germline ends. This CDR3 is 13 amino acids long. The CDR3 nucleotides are TGCGCCAGCAGCTCCGCGGCCTCCTACGAGCAGTACTTC. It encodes CASSSAASYEQYF.

This CDR3 is CASSCSENSPLHF. CDR3 DNA sequence: TGTGCCAGCAGCTGCAGCGAGAATTCACCCCTCCACTTT. The chain employs TRBV5-6 and TRBJ1-6, with D unresolved. The germline CDR1 and CDR2 sequences are SGHDT and YYEEEE. The V end lost 3 bases, the J end lost 7 bases, and 8 bases lay between the germline ends. This CDR3 comprises 13 residues.

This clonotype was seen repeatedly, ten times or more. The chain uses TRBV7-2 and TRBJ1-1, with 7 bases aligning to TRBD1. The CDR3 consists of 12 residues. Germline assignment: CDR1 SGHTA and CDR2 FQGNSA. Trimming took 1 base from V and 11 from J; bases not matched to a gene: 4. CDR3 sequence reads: CASSLGPQGAFF. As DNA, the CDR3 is TGTGCCAGCAGCTTAGGCCCACAGGGGGCTTTCTTT.

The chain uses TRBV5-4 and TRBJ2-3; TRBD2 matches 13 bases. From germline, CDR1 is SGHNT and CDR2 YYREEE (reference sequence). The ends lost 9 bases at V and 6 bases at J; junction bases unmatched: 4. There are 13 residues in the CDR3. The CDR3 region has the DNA TGTGCCACCGGACTAGCGGGGGACGATACGCAGTATTTT. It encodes CATGLAGDDTQYF. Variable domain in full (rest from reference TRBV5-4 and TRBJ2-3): ETGVTQSPTHLIKTRGQQVTLRCSSQSGHNTVSWYQQALGQGPQFIFQYYREEENGRGNFPPRFSGLQFPNYSSELNVNALELDDSALYLCATGLAGDDTQYFGPGTRLTVL.

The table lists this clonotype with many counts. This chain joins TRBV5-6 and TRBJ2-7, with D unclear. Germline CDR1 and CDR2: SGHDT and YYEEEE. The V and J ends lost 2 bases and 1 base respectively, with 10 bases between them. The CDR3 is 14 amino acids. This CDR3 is CASSFGLYSYEQYV. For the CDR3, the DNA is TGTGCCAGCAGCTTCGGCCTGTATTCCTACGAGCAGTACGTC.

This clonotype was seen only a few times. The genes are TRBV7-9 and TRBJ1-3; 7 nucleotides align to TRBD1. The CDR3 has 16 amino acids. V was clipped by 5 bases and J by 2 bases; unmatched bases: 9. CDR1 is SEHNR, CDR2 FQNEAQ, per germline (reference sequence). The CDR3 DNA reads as TGTGCCAGCAGCCAAACGACAGGGCACCCTGGAAACACCATATATTTT. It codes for CASSQTTGHPGNTIYF.

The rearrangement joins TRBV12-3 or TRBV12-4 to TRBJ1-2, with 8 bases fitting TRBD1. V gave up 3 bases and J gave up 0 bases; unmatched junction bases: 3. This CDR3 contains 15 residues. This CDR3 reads CASSFQGATNYGYTF. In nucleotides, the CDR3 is TGTGCCAGCAGTTTTCAGGGGGCTACTAACTATGGCTACACCTTC.

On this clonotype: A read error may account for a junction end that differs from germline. Here the CDR3 DNA reads TGTGCCACCAGTGATTTAGGGCGCCGGAGGAATTTT. Translation: CATSDLGRRRNF. The chain couples TRBV24-1 to TRBJ2-3, with a weak D call TRBD2 (5 bases). Per germline, CDR1 KGHDR and CDR2 SFDVKD. This CDR3 has 12 amino acids.